These 21 T cell receptor beta chains were all obtained from the same sample, sequenced in a study of beta chain features in type 1 diabetes. Study-wide results and limits: All four CD4+ subsets from Type 1 diabetes patients carried moderately but significantly shorter TCRB CDR3s.

Investigators reverse transcribed all isolated RNA, so they sequenced expressed TCRB transcripts. The table came from immunoSEQ multiplex PCR; TCRdb's copy has only in-frame clones and leaves some out. The sample yields some 330,000 clones, 10% to 15% seen once. Antigens of these TCRs are unknown. The sample comprised naive CD4+ T cells from blood. All receptors come from a woman between 18 and 29 years old with type 1 diabetes.

The rearrangement joins TRBV6-1 to TRBJ1-6; D is possibly TRBD1 (5 bases). Germline V lookup: CDR1 MNHNS, CDR2 SASEGT. The CDR3 has 13 amino acids. V lost 10 bases and J 8 bases, leaving 15 bases between the germline ends. CDR3 bases: TGTGCCACCCAGTGGGGGGGAGATTCACCCCTCCACTTT. Translation gives CATQWGGDSPLHF.

CDR3 sequence: CAIGRSGENTGELFF. For the CDR3, the DNA is TGTGCCATCGGGCGCTCCGGGGAGAACACCGGGGAGCTGTTTTTT. The chain has TRBV10-3 and TRBJ2-2, with D possibly TRBD2 on 5 matching bases. Germline V CDR1 and CDR2: ENHRY, SYGVKD. With 8 bases removed from V and 1 base from J, the gap between germline ends came to 14 bases. The CDR3 contains 15 residues.

In this sample, this clone turned up a few times. The rearrangement links TRBV19 to TRBJ2-5, with TRBD1 matching 8 bases. Germline V CDR1 and CDR2: LNHDA, SQIVND (reference sequence). There are 14 residues in the CDR3. The J segment lost 5 bases and the V segment lost 5 bases, leaving 7 bases of the junction unmatched. The CDR3 nucleotides are TGTGCCAGTAGTCCTCCGGGGACAGGCGAGACCCAGTACTTC. This sequence encodes CASSPPGTGETQYF.

This clone appeared a few times. The chain couples TRBV7-9 to TRBJ1-1; possible D gene TRBD1, 6 bases. Trimming removed 5 bases from V and 3 bases from J, with 10 bases in between. This CDR3 spans 13 amino acids. Germline lookup yields CDR1 SEHNR and CDR2 FQNEAQ (reference sequence). This CDR3 reads CASSMNRDTEAFF. The CDR3, as DNA: TGTGCCAGCAGCATGAACAGGGACACTGAAGCTTTCTTT.

CDR3 sequence (DNA): TGCGCCAGCAGCCAAGATCTTGGGACAGGCCCACTGCGGGGCTACACCTTC. Residues: CASSQDLGTGPLRGYTF. The chain couples TRBV4-3 to TRBJ1-2, with TRBD1 matching over 8 bases. The CDR3 extends over 17 amino acids. The V gene's germline CDR1 is LGHNA and CDR2 YSLEER. After removal of 0 bases from V and 8 bases from J, the junction contained 14 bases not matched to a gene.

This clone turned up a few times. The chain has TRBV6-6 and TRBJ2-1; TRBD2 matches at 7 bases. The CDR3 covers 15 residues. Looked up from germline, CDR1 is MNHNY and CDR2 is SVGAGI (reference sequence). J lost 0 bases, V lost 7 bases, and 6 bases had no gene match. This chain's CDR3 is CASIGTTSSYNEQFF. The CDR3 coding sequence is TGTGCCAGCATAGGGACTACCAGCTCCTACAATGAGCAGTTCTTC.

This clone was detected a few times. The rearrangement uses TRBV6-6 and TRBJ2-7, with 7 bases matching TRBD2. The V gene's germline CDR1 is MNHNY and CDR2 SVGAGI (reference sequence). This CDR3 has 13 residues. Trimming cost V 0 bases and J 9 bases; bases outside gene matches: 5. Here the CDR3 reads CASSYSMGEGQYF. The CDR3 coding sequence is TGTGCCAGCAGTTACTCGATGGGGGAGGGGCAGTACTTC.

This chain connects TRBV4-3 to TRBJ2-3, with 7 bases that match TRBD1. V gave up 4 bases and J gave up 2 bases; unmatched junction bases: 6. This CDR3 has 15 amino acids. CDR1 and CDR2 (germline): LGHNA, YSLEER. The CDR3 DNA reads TGCGCCAGCAGCCGCCGACAGGGTCCCACAGATACGCAGTATTTT. The encoded protein is CASSRRQGPTDTQYF.

The rearrangement uses TRBV6-5 and TRBJ2-7, with D tentatively TRBD2 (6 bases). Trimming removed 7 bases from V and 1 base from J, with 14 bases in between. The germline CDR1 and CDR2 sequences are MNHEY and SVGAGI. This CDR3 comprises 14 residues. The CDR3 protein is CASIKPGVSYEQYF. CDR3 sequence (DNA): TGTGCCAGCATAAAGCCGGGGGTATCCTACGAGCAGTACTTC.

This clone turned up a few times. Additional DNA sequences in this sample encode the identical CDR3. The chain is built from TRBV9 and TRBJ2-3; 8 nucleotides line up with TRBD1. The CDR3 is made up of 14 amino acids. V lost 4 bases and J lost 4; bases outside the gene matches: 5. Germline V gene lookup returns CDR1 SGDLS and CDR2 YYNGEE. DNA of the CDR3: TGTGCCAGCAGCCTTCGACAGGGGCCAGATACGCAGTATTTT. This sequence encodes CASSLRQGPDTQYF.

J is TRBJ2-7 and V is TRBV7-9, with TRBD2 matching 14 bases. J lost 2 bases, V lost 3 bases, and 12 bases had no gene match. Per germline, CDR1 SEHNR and CDR2 FQNEAQ (reference sequence). This CDR3 has 19 residues. CDR3 DNA sequence: TGTGCCAGCAGCTTTGGGACTAGCGGGAGTCCAAGGCCGGCCTACGAGCAGTACTTC. Residues: CASSFGTSGSPRPAYEQYF.

This chain uses TRBV15 with TRBJ2-1, with D maybe TRBD2 (5 bases). The CDR3 contains 14 residues. Per the germline V gene, CDR1 is LNHNV and CDR2 is YYDKDF (reference sequence). Between the trimmed V and J ends, which lost 1 base and 10 bases, there was a span of 14 bases. CDR3 coding DNA: TGTGCCACCAGCAGAGTAGCGACTTCTATCGAGCAGTTCTTC. Translation: CATSRVATSIEQFF.

The chain combines TRBV5-1 with TRBJ2-1, with 12 bases aligning to TRBD2. J lost 4 bases, V lost 4 bases, and 9 bases had no gene match. Per germline, CDR1 SGHRS and CDR2 YFSETQ. This CDR3 contains 17 residues. CDR3 nucleotides: TGCGCCAGCAGCCCTCGTCCTAGCGGGGGGGCTTACAATGAGCAGTTCTTC. It encodes CASSPRPSGGAYNEQFF.

This clone was counted a few times. The chain employs TRBV4-1 and TRBJ1-5; D might be TRBD1 (6 bases). Germline assignment: CDR1 MGHRA and CDR2 YSYEKL. The CDR3 loop spans 18 amino acids. V gave up 4 bases and J gave up 4 bases, with 23 bases separating them. Here the CDR3 DNA reads TGCGCCAGCAGCCGACAACTCCCGGGGGGGGCGCAGAATCAGCCCCAGCATTTT. This codes for CASSRQLPGGAQNQPQHF.

The chain couples TRBV6-5 to TRBJ2-1; 10 bases are a match to TRBD2. V was clipped by 5 bases and J by 8 bases; unmatched bases: 9. From germline, CDR1 is MNHEY and CDR2 SVGAGI. The CDR3 contains 15 residues. This CDR3 is CASSQTSGPVDEQFF. DNA for the CDR3: TGTGCCAGCAGTCAGACTAGCGGGCCCGTTGATGAGCAGTTCTTC.

This clone came up a few times. The chain couples TRBV5-1 to TRBJ2-2; possibly TRBD2 for D (5 bases). The CDR3 consists of 16 residues. Per germline, CDR1 SGHRS and CDR2 YFSETQ. V was cut by 4 bases and J by 2 bases, with 15 bases left in between. CDR3 in amino acids: CASSHGLEANTGELFF. In DNA, the CDR3 is TGCGCCAGCAGCCATGGTTTGGAGGCTAACACCGGGGAGCTGTTTTTT.

This clone has only a few counts. The V gene is TRBV5-6, the J gene TRBJ2-5; 7 positions match TRBD2. The junction had 11 bases not matched to a gene; V was cut back by 2 bases and J by 7 bases. Looked up from germline, CDR1 is SGHDT and CDR2 is YYEEEE. The CDR3 is 15 amino acids. The CDR3 nucleotides are TGTGCCAGCAGCTTACCCGCGGGAGCGGCTGTGACCCAGTACTTC. Protein product: CASSLPAGAAVTQYF.

This clone was found a few times. The chain uses TRBV28 and TRBJ2-5, with TRBD2 matching 13 bases. The germline gives CDR1 MDHEN, CDR2 SYDVKM. Trimming at V came to 6 bases and at J to 4 bases, leaving 5 bases not matched to a gene. The CDR3 sequence is 15 residues long. The CDR3 DNA reads TGTGCCAGCAGACCAGGACTAGCGGGAGTAGAGACCCAGTACTTC. Protein product: CASRPGLAGVETQYF. The entire variable domain, with the rest obtained from reference TRBV28 and TRBJ2-5, is as follows: DVKVTQSSRYLVKRTGEKVFLECVQDMDHENMFWYRQDPGLGLRLIYFSYDVKMKEKGDIPEGYSVSREKKERFSLILESASTNQTSMYLCASRPGLAGVETQYFGPGTRLLVL.

V usage is TRBV7-9 and J usage is TRBJ2-1; 8 nucleotides align to TRBD2. Germline CDR1 reads SEHNR; CDR2 reads FQNEAQ (reference sequence). Trimming removed 5 bases from V and 6 bases from J; junction bases left unmatched: 15. The length of the CDR3 is 17 residues. The CDR3 bases are TGTGCCAGCAGCCCCAGCGGTGGTAGCGGGGTTTTCAATGAGCAGTTCTTC. It yields the protein CASSPSGGSGVFNEQFF.

In its sample, this clone was seen a few times. This rearrangement joins TRBV18 to TRBJ2-7; D perhaps matches TRBD1 (5 bases). The CDR3 loop spans 12 amino acids. Trimming cost V 2 bases and J 7 bases, with 9 bases left between them. Germline assignment: CDR1 KGHSH and CDR2 LQKENI. In DNA, the CDR3 is TGTGCCAGCTCACCATTAGGGGCAGAGCAGTACTTC. Amino acid sequence: CASSPLGAEQYF.

To note about this clone: Additional DNA sequences in this sample encode the identical CDR3. The V gene is TRBV2, the J gene TRBJ2-7, with TRBD1 identical over 9 bases. Germline trimming cut 5 bases from V and 4 bases from J; bases unmatched to any gene: 3. In germline, CDR1 is SNHLY, CDR2 FYNNEI. The CDR3 totals 13 residues. The CDR3 here is CASSRDRAYEQYF. DNA of the CDR3: TGTGCCAGCAGTCGGGACAGGGCTTACGAGCAGTACTTC.